What follows are 3 T cell receptor beta chains derived from one specimen sequenced in a study of T-cell memory formation after mild COVID-19. TCRdb fed the 5' RACE reads into MiXCR, producing one record per CDR3 protein. Of fewer than 95,000 distinct CDR3 sequences listed, 10% to 15% are singletons. The sample consisted of PBMCs or a T cell subset sorted from them (not recorded which). These receptors all stem from an adult woman who had mild COVID-19 (a few samples of this study predate the infection). Cell type and time point are not known.

The V call is TRBV18, the J call TRBJ2-1; D uncertain. This CDR3 is built from 14 residues. Looked up from germline, CDR1 is KGHSH and CDR2 is LQKENI. Between the trimmed V and J ends, which lost 2 bases and 7 bases, there was a span of 12 bases. The CDR3 DNA follows: TGTGCCAGCTCACCAGGCGTTGTTCAGAATGAGCAGTTCTTC. Protein product: CASSPGVVQNEQFF.

The chain carries TRBV7-6 and TRBJ1-1; D not certain. Trimming cost V 8 bases and J 5 bases, with 12 bases left between them. The CDR3 is 12 residues long. The germline gives CDR1 SGHVS, CDR2 FNYEAQ. The CDR3 protein is CASGPGRTEAFF. As DNA, the CDR3 is TGTGCCAGCGGCCCGGGAAGGACTGAAGCTTTCTTT.

This clonotype has only a few counts. V gene TRBV29-1 combines with J gene TRBJ2-1, with D perhaps matching TRBD2 (6 bases). Germline V gene data show CDR1 as SQVTM and CDR2 as ANQGSEA. The V end was cut by 6 bases, the J end by 10 bases, with 16 bases between. The CDR3 loop spans 12 amino acids. CDR3: CSVDGTPEEQFF. CDR3 DNA: TGCAGCGTGGATGGGACTCCGGAAGAGCAGTTCTTC.